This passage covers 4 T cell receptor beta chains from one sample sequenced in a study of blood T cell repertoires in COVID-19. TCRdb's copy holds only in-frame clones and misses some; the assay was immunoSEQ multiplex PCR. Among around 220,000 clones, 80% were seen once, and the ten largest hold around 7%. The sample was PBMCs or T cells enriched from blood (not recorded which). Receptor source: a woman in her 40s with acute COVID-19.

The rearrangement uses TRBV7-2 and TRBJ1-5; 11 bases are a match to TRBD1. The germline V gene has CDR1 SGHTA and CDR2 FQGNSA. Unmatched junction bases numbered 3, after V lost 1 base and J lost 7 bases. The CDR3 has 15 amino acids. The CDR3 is CASSLGTGGGQPQHF. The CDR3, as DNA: TGTGCCAGCAGCTTAGGGACAGGGGGCGGACAGCCCCAGCATTTT.

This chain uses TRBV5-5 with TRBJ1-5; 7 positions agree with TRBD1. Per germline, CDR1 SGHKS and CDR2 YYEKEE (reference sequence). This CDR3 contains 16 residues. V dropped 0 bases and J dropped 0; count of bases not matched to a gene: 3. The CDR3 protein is CASSLAGTASNQPQHF. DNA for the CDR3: TGTGCCAGCAGCTTGGCCGGGACAGCTAGCAATCAGCCCCAGCATTTT.

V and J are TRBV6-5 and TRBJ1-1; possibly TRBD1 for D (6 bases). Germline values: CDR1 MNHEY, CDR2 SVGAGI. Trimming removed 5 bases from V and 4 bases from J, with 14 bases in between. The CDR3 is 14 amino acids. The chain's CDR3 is CASSKLQGGTEAFF. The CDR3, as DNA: TGTGCCAGCAGTAAACTACAGGGTGGCACTGAAGCTTTCTTT.

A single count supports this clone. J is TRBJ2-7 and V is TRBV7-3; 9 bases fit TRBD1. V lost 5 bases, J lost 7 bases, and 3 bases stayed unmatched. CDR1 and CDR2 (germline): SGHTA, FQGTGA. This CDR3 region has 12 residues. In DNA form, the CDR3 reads TGTGCCAGCAGCATGGGACAGGGAGAGCAGTACTTC. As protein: CASSMGQGEQYF.